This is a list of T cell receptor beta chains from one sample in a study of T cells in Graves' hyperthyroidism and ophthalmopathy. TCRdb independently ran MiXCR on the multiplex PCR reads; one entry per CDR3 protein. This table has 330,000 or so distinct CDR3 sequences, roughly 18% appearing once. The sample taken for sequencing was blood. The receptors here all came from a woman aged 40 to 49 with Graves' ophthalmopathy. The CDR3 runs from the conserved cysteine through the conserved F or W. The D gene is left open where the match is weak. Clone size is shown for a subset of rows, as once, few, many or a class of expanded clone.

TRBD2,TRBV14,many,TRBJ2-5,CASSQDLAGGRETQYF,TGTGCCAGCAGCCAAGATCTAGCGGGAGGACGGGAGACCCAGTACTTC
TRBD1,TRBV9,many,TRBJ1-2,CASSLAGQARGYTF,TGTGCCAGCAGCCTCGCGGGACAGGCTCGAGGCTACACCTTC
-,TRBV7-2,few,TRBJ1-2,CASSPPGLYGYTF,TGTGCCAGCAGCCCGCCAGGGCTCTATGGCTACACCTTC
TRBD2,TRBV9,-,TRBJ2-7,CASSVGGRAGDPYEQYF,TGTGCCAGCAGCGTAGGGGGGCGAGCGGGAGACCCCTACGAGCAGTACTTC
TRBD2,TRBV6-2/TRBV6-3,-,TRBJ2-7,CASSYSRTSGRVPYEQYF,TGTGCCAGCAGTTACTCCAGGACTAGCGGGAGAGTCCCCTACGAGCAGTACTTC
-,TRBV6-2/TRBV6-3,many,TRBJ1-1,CASSYGRWGVDSTEAFF,TGTGCCAGCAGCTACGGCAGGTGGGGGGTGGATAGCACTGAAGCTTTCTTT
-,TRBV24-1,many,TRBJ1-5,CATSDTRSNQPQHF,TGTGCCACCAGTGATACTAGGTCCAATCAGCCCCAGCATTTT
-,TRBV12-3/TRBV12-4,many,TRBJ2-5,CASSWDRETQYF,TGTGCCAGCAGTTGGGACCGAGAGACCCAGTACTTC
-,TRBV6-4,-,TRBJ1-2,CASSQNDYGYTF,TGTGCCAGCAGCCAGAATGACTATGGCTACACCTTC
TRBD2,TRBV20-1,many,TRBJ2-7,CSVAGGPYEQYF,TGCAGTGTTGCGGGAGGGCCGTACGAGCAGTACTTC
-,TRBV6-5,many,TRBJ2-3,CASSPPPNTDTQYF,TGTGCCAGCAGTCCTCCCCCAAACACAGATACGCAGTATTTT
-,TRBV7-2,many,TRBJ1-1,CASSLRDLLEAFF,TGTGCCAGCAGCTTAAGGGACTTACTGGAAGCTTTCTTT
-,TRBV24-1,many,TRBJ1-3,CATSDARDNSGNTIYF,TGTGCCACCAGTGATGCCCGGGACAACTCTGGAAACACCATATATTTT
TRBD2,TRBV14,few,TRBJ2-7,CASSRVTRLAGGEQYF,TGTGCCAGCAGCCGAGTGACAAGACTAGCGGGAGGCGAGCAGTACTTC
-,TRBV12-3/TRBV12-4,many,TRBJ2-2,CASSFLWDTGELFF,TGTGCCAGCAGTTTTTTATGGGACACCGGGGAGCTGTTTTTT
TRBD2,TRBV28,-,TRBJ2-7,CASSFLQTSGFAYEQYF,TGTGCCAGCAGTTTCCTCCAGACTAGCGGGTTCGCCTACGAGCAGTACTTC
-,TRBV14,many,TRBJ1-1,CASSQDSRGRMNTEAFF,TGTGCCAGCAGCCAAGATTCTAGGGGCCGGATGAACACTGAAGCTTTCTTT
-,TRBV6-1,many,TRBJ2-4,CENGWGDALGNIQYF,TGTGAGAACGGTTGGGGGGACGCCTTGGGAAACATTCAGTACTTC
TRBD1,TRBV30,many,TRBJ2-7,CAWSPGQLAYEQYF,TGTGCCTGGAGTCCGGGACAGCTGGCCTACGAGCAGTACTTC
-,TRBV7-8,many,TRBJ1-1,CASSLNFQGSTEAFF,TGTGCCAGCAGCTTAAACTTTCAGGGGAGTACTGAAGCTTTCTTT
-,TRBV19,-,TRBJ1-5,CASSIRGVHSNQPQHF,TGTGCCAGTAGTATTCGAGGGGTCCATAGCAATCAGCCCCAGCATTTT
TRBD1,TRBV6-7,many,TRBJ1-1,CASSYCGTGGAGTEAFF,TGTGCCAGCAGTTATTGCGGGACAGGGGGCGCGGGAACTGAAGCTTTCTTT
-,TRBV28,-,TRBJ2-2,CAIGTGFPRIGELFF,TGTGCCATCGGTACAGGGTTCCCGAGAATCGGGGAGCTGTTTTTT
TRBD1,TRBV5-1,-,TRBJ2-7,CASATGTASYEQYF,TGCGCCAGCGCTACCGGGACAGCGTCCTACGAGCAGTACTTC
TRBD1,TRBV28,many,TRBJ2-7,CASSLSWTGSNEQYF,TGTGCCAGCAGTTTATCCTGGACAGGGTCTAACGAGCAGTACTTC
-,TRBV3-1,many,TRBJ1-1,CASSQGHGRSEAFF,TGTGCCAGCAGCCAGGGTCATGGTCGTTCTGAAGCTTTCTTT
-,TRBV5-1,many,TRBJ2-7,CASSLGRDRYEQYF,TGCGCCAGCAGCTTGGGGCGGGACCGCTACGAGCAGTACTTC